A selection of T cell receptor beta chains follows, all from one sample in a study of cytomegalovirus exposure and HLA in healthy donors. Produced via immunoSEQ multiplex PCR; TCRdb's table is partial and in-frame only. The sample includes approximately 86,000 clones, around 85% seen only once; the top ten take about 7.7%. Input material: PBMCs. Receptors were obtained from a man between 40 and 49 years old in good health and CMV-seropositive. Both conserved end residues are part of each CDR3. The order of the fields is CDR3 DNA, CDR3 protein, D gene, clone size, V gene, J gene. D genes are given only for firm matches. A clone size is listed for some rows: how often the clone was seen (once, few, many), or a class if it is expanded.

TGTGCCAGCTCACCGGGACAGGGCCCCTACGAGCAGTACTTC	CASSPGQGPYEQYF	TRBD1	.	TRBV18	TRBJ2-7
TGTGCCAGCAGCTTTTCTACGGTGGACAGGGAGAACACTGAAGCTTTCTTT	CASSFSTVDRENTEAFF	TRBD1	.	TRBV7-9	TRBJ1-1
TGTGCCAGCAGTCCAGGGACTAGCAGGCCCTTCGAGCAGTACTTC	CASSPGTSRPFEQYF	TRBD2	.	TRBV7-9	TRBJ2-7
TGTGCCAGCAGCATGACAGGGGCACATAGTGAAGCTTTCTTT	CASSMTGAHSEAFF	TRBD1	.	TRBV6-5	TRBJ1-1
TGTGCCAGTAGTATAGATGCCCGTTTGAGGATTCAGTACTTC	CASSIDARLRIQYF	.	.	TRBV19	TRBJ2-4
TGTGCCAGTATATTCAGGGGGCAGGGTAACACTGAAGCTTTCTTT	CASIFRGQGNTEAFF	TRBD1	.	TRBV19	TRBJ1-1
TGCGCCAGCAGCCAAGACAGGGGGAATGGGGTAGGAAACACCATATATTTT	CASSQDRGNGVGNTIYF	TRBD1	.	TRBV4-1	TRBJ1-3
TGTGCCAGCACGCGGAGTGGCACCTACGAGCAGTACTTC	CASTRSGTYEQYF	.	.	TRBV11-2	TRBJ2-7
TGTGCCAGCAGACAAGGACAGGGCCAACTTCAGCCCCAGCATTTT	CASRQGQGQLQPQHF	TRBD1	.	TRBV27	TRBJ1-5
TGCGCCAGCAGCTTGACTACGGGACTCACCGGGGAGCTGTTTTTT	CASSLTTGLTGELFF	.	.	TRBV5-1	TRBJ2-2
TGCGCCAGCAGCTTGCAACTGTCCTACGAGCAGTACTTC	CASSLQLSYEQYF	.	.	TRBV5-1	TRBJ2-7
TGTGCCAGCAGGAACACAGGGAGAGGTCAGCCCCAGCATTTT	CASRNTGRGQPQHF	.	.	TRBV6-1	TRBJ1-5
TGTGCCAGCAGTTTATGGGGGACTAGCGGAGGGGGGGAGACCCAGTACTTC	CASSLWGTSGGGETQYF	TRBD2	.	TRBV28	TRBJ2-5
TGTGCCAGCAGCTTTAGTAGGCTAGCGGGATCCACAGATACGCAGTATTTT	CASSFSRLAGSTDTQYF	TRBD2	.	TRBV5-4	TRBJ2-3
TGCGCCAGCAGCTTGGAGAGACAGGGGGACACTGAAGCTTTCTTT	CASSLERQGDTEAFF	TRBD1	.	TRBV5-1	TRBJ1-1
TGTGCCAGCAGCTTTGGGACTCCTGGGGCCAATGAGCAGTTCTTC	CASSFGTPGANEQFF	.	few	TRBV7-9	TRBJ2-1
TGTGCCAGCAGTAAAAGCGGGGGGCACCTTGGGGACATTCAGTACTTC	CASSKSGGHLGDIQYF	TRBD2	.	TRBV5-8	TRBJ2-4
TGTGCCAGTTCCGTTAGCCCACAGGGGCTCCAAGAGACCCAGTACTTC	CASSVSPQGLQETQYF	TRBD1	few	TRBV19	TRBJ2-5
TGTGCCAGCAGCCGACAGGGGAGTAGTTGGGCAGATACGCAGTATTTT	CASSRQGSSWADTQYF	TRBD1	many	TRBV9	TRBJ2-3
TGTGCCAGCAGCTCTCCCCCGCGGAATGAGCAGTTCTTC	CASSSPPRNEQFF	.	.	TRBV5-4	TRBJ2-1
TGTGCCAGCAGTGGCCGGGGGAGGGGAGATACGCAGTATTTT	CASSGRGRGDTQYF	TRBD2	.	TRBV2	TRBJ2-3
TGTGCCAGCAGCCAAACAGGGCTTGACTCACCCCTCCACTTT	CASSQTGLDSPLHF	.	.	TRBV9	TRBJ1-6
TGCAGCGTTGAAGGGCCCTTTGGGGCTCTCTATGGCTACACCTTC	CSVEGPFGALYGYTF	.	.	TRBV29-1	TRBJ1-2
TGCGCCAGCAGCTTGGAGCCTAACTATGGCTACACCTTC	CASSLEPNYGYTF	.	.	TRBV5-1	TRBJ1-2
TGCGCCAGCAGTGGAGGGGGCAGGTACGAGCAGTACTTC	CASSGGGRYEQYF	TRBD1	.	TRBV10-2	TRBJ2-7
TGTGCCAGCAGTTCGGGGGTCGGGGAGACCCAGTACTTC	CASSSGVGETQYF	.	.	TRBV6-5	TRBJ2-5
TGTGCCGAACAGGGGGCAGCGAATCAGCCCCAGCATTTT	CAEQGAANQPQHF	TRBD1	.	TRBV28	TRBJ1-5
TGTGCCAGCAGCTTTGAGAGGGCAGGGAACACTGAAGCTTTCTTT	CASSFERAGNTEAFF	.	.	TRBV11-2	TRBJ1-1
TGTGCCAGCAGAAGACAGGGGGTCAGGACAGATACGCAGTATTTT	CASRRQGVRTDTQYF	TRBD1	.	TRBV27	TRBJ2-3
TGTGCCAGCAGCTCGGGGGGGGGATACAATGAGCAGTTCTTC	CASSSGGGYNEQFF	TRBD2	.	TRBV11-2	TRBJ2-1
TGTGCCAGCAGTTATAGGGGAGGTTTGACTGAAGCTTTCTTT	CASSYRGGLTEAFF	.	.	TRBV6-1	TRBJ1-1
TGTGCCAGCAGCTTAGGGCTAGCGGGGGCCCAAGAGACCCAGTACTTC	CASSLGLAGAQETQYF	TRBD2	once	TRBV7-9	TRBJ2-5
TGTGCCACCAGCAGACCGGGCCCTAGGGGCGATCAGCCCCAGCATTTT	CATSRPGPRGDQPQHF	.	.	TRBV15	TRBJ1-5
TGTGCCAGCCTCGAGCGGGAGAACCAAGAGACCCAGTACTTC	CASLERENQETQYF	TRBD2	few	TRBV6-1	TRBJ2-5
TGTGCCAGCAGGCCAAAACAGGGACAGCCGCCGTTCTTC	CASRPKQGQPPFF	TRBD1	.	TRBV6-5	TRBJ2-1
TGTGCCAGCAGCTTAGGGATAGCGGGGGAAAATTACAATGAGCAGTTCTTC	CASSLGIAGENYNEQFF	TRBD2	.	TRBV11-3	TRBJ2-1
TGTGCCAGCAGTTACCCCAGGACAACTAATGAAAAACTGTTTTTT	CASSYPRTTNEKLFF	.	.	TRBV6-8	TRBJ1-4
TGTGCCAGCAGTTACTACCGGACTAGTAGCCAGACCCAGTACTTC	CASSYYRTSSQTQYF	TRBD2	.	TRBV6-5	TRBJ2-5
TGTGCCAGTAGTATAGCCAGGAGGACCGGACTAGCGGAGTACAATGAGCAGTTCTTC	CASSIARRTGLAEYNEQFF	TRBD2	.	TRBV19	TRBJ2-1
TGTGCCAGCAGTTACTCCGGGGAACAAGAGACCCAGTACTTC	CASSYSGEQETQYF	.	.	TRBV6-6	TRBJ2-5
TGTGCCAGCAGGCGGGACAGTCCTTCCGAGCAGTACTTC	CASRRDSPSEQYF	.	once	TRBV28	TRBJ2-7
TGCGCCAGCAGCCTTAGCGGGGGGGCCGAAGAGACCCAGTACTTC	CASSLSGGAEETQYF	TRBD2	once	TRBV5-1	TRBJ2-5
TGTGCCAGGGGACACCAGAACACCGGGGAGCTGTTTTTT	CARGHQNTGELFF	.	.	TRBV2	TRBJ2-2
TGTGCCAGCAGCTTATACCTAGCGGATACCGGGGAGCTGTTTTTT	CASSLYLADTGELFF	TRBD2	.	TRBV7-9	TRBJ2-2
TGTGCCAGCACCCCAAGCCAATCTAACTATGGCTACACCTTC	CASTPSQSNYGYTF	.	few	TRBV6-5	TRBJ1-2
TGCGCCAGCAGCGGGGGACTAACGGATGAGCAGTTCTTC	CASSGGLTDEQFF	TRBD2	.	TRBV5-1	TRBJ2-1
TGTGCCAGCAGTCATAGACAGGGGCGCAATGAGCAGTTCTTC	CASSHRQGRNEQFF	TRBD1	.	TRBV11-2	TRBJ2-1
TGTGCCAGTAGTGAATTGGGGGGTCAGGAGTATTTT	CASSELGGQEYF	.	.	TRBV19	TRBJ2-3
TGTGCCAGCAGCTTTAGCGGGGCGAACACAGATACGCAGTATTTT	CASSFSGANTDTQYF	TRBD2	.	TRBV7-9	TRBJ2-3
TGCAGTGCCGACAGCCAAGAGACCCAGTACTTC	CSADSQETQYF	.	.	TRBV20-1	TRBJ2-5
TGCGCCAGCAGCTTACAGGGCCCCTCCTACGAGCAGTACTTC	CASSLQGPSYEQYF	.	.	TRBV5-1	TRBJ2-7
TGTGCCAGTGGGGACAGAGGGGAAAAACTGTTTTTT	CASGDRGEKLFF	TRBD1	.	TRBV19	TRBJ1-4